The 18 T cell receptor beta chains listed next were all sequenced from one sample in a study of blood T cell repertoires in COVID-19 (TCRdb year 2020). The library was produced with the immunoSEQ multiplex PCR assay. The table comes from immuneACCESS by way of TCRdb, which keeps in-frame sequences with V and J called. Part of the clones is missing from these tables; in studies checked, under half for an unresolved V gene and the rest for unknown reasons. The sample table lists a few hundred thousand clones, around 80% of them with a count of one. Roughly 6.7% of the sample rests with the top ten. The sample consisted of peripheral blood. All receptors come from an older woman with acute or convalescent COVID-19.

This CDR3 is CASSRLGRNTGELFF. The DNA for the CDR3 is TGTGCCAGCAGCCGGCTGGGGCGGAACACCGGGGAGCTGTTTTTT. V usage is TRBV5-6 and J usage is TRBJ2-2; possible D gene TRBD1, 5 bases. The CDR3 runs 15 residues. The germline gives CDR1 SGHDT, CDR2 YYEEEE. Trimming removed 4 bases from V and 1 base from J, with 11 bases in between.

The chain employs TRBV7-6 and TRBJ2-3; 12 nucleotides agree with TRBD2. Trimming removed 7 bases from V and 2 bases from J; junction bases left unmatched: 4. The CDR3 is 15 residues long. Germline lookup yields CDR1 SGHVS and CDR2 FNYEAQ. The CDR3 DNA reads TGTGCCAGCACCTCTAGCGGGGGGGCCACAGATACGCAGTATTTT. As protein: CASTSSGGATDTQYF.

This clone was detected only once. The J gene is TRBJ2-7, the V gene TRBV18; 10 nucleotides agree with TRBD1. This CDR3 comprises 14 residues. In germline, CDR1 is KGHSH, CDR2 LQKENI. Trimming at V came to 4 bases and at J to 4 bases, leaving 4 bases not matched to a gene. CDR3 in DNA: TGTGCCAGCTCACTCCGACAGGGGGCATACGAGCAGTACGTC. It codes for CASSLRQGAYEQYV.

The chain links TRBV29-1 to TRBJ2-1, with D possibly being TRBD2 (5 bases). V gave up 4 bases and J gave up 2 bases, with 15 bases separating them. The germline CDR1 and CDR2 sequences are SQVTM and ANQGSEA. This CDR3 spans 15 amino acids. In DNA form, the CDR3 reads TGCAGCGTTGTTCATATACGGGATGCCTACAATGAGCAGTTCTTC. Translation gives CSVVHIRDAYNEQFF.

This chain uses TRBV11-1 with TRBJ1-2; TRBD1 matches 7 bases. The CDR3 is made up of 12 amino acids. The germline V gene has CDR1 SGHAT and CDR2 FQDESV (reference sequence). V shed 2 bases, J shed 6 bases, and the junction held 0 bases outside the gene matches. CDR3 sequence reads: CASSLTGDGYTF. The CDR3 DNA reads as TGTGCCAGCAGCTTAACAGGGGATGGCTACACCTTC. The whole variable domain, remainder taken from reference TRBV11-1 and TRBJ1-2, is EAEVAQSPRYKITEKSQAVAFWCDPISGHATLYWYRQILGQGPELLVQFQDESVVDDSQLPKDRFSAERLKGVDSTLKIQPAELGDSAMYLCASSLTGDGYTFGSGTRLTVV.

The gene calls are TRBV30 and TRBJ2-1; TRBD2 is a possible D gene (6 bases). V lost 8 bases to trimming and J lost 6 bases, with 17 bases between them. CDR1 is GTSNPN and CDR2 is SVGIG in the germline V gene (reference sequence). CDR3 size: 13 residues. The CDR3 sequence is CARTRGRGNEQFF. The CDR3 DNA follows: TGTGCCCGGACCCGGGGGAGAGGCAATGAGCAGTTCTTC.

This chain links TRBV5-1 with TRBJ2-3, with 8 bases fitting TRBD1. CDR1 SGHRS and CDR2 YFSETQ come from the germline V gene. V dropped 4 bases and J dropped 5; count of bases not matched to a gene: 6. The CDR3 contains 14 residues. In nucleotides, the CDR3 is TGCGCCAGCAGCCTTGGACAGGGAAGAGATACGCAGTATTTT. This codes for CASSLGQGRDTQYF.

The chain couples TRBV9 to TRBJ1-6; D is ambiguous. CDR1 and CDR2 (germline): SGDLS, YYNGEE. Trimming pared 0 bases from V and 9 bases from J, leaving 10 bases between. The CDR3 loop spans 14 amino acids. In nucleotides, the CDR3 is TGTGCCAGCAGCGTAGACGGGAATCGTTCACCCCTCCACTTT. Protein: CASSVDGNRSPLHF.

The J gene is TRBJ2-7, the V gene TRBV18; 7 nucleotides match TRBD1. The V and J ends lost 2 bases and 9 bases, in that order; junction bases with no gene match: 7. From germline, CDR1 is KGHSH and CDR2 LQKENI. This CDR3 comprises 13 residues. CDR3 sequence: CASSPRQGEGQYV. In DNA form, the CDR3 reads TGTGCCAGCTCACCAAGACAGGGAGAAGGGCAGTACGTC.

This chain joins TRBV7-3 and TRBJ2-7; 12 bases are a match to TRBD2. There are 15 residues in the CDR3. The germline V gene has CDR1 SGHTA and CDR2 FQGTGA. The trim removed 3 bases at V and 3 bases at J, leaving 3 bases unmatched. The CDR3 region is CASSFRLAGDYEQYF. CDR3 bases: TGTGCCAGCAGCTTTAGACTAGCGGGGGACTACGAGCAGTACTTC.

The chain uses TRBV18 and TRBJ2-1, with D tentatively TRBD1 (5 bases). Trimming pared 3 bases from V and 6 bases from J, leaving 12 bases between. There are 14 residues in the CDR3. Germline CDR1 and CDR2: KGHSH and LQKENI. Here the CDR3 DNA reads TGTGCCAGCTCACCTACAGCAGGGTCCAATGAGCAGTTCTTC. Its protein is CASSPTAGSNEQFF.

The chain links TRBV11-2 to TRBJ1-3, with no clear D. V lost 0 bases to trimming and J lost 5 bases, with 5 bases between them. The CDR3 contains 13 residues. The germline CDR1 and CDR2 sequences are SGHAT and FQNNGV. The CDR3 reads CASSLDGRNTIYF. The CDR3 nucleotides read TGTGCCAGCAGCTTAGACGGGAGAAACACCATATATTTT.

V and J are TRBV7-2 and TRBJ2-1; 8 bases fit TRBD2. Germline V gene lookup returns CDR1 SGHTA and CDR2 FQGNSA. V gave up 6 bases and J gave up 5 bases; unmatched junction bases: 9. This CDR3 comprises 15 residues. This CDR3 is CASRAGGGNDNEQFF. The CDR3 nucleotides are TGTGCCAGCAGGGCCGGGGGGGGTAACGACAATGAGCAGTTCTTC. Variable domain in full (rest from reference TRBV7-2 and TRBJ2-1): GAGVSQSPSNKVTEKGKDVELRCDPISGHTALYWYRQSLGQGLEFLIYFQGNSAPDKSGLPSDRFSAERTGGSVSTLTIQRTQQEDSAVYLCASRAGGGNDNEQFFGPGTRLTVL.

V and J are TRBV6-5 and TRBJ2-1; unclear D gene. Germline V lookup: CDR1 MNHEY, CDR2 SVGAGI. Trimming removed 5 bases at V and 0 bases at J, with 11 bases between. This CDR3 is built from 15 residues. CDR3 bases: TGTGCCAGCAGTCTAGACGATAGCTCCTACAATGAGCAGTTCTTC. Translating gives CASSLDDSSYNEQFF.

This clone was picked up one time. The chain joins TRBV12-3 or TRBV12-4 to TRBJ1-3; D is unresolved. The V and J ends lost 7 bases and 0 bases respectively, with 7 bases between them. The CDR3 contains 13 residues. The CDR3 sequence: CASNRVSGNTIYF. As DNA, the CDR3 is TGTGCCAGCAACCGAGTCTCTGGAAACACCATATATTTT.

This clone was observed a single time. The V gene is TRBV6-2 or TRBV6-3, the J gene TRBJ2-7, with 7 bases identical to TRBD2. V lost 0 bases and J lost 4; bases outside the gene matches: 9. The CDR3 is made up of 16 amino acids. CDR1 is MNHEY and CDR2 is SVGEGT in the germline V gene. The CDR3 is CASSYSTRGDWYEQYV. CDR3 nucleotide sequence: TGTGCCAGCAGTTACTCGACACGGGGGGATTGGTACGAGCAGTACGTC.

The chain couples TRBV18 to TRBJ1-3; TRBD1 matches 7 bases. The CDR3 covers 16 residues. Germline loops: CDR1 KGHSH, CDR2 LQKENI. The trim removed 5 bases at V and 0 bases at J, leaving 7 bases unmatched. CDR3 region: CASSRDSDYSGNTIYF. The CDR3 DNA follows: TGTGCCAGCTCAAGGGACAGCGATTACTCTGGAAACACCATATATTTT.

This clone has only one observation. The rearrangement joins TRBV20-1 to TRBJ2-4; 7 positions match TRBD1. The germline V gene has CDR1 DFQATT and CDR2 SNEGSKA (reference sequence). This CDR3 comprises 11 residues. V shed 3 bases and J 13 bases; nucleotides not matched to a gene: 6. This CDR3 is CSASTTGAQYF. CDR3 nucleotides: TGCAGTGCTAGCACAACAGGGGCCCAGTACTTC.